Reported below is one T cell receptor beta chain. This entry belongs to a study of blood T cell repertoires in COVID-19. CDR1 and CDR2 (germline): LNHDA, SQIVND (reference sequence). V gave up 8 bases and J gave up 9 bases; unmatched junction bases: 15. The CDR3 totals 16 residues. Repertoires were generated with immunoSEQ multiplex PCR, while TCRdb's copy carries only in-frame clones and drops some. The data hold around 370,000 clones, with around 90% observed a single time. Sequenced: peripheral blood. The sequence was obtained from a young woman who had recovered from COVID-19. V is TRBV19 and J is TRBJ2-1; 11 nucleotides agree with TRBD2. The CDR3 loop reads CASADLAGGPQGEQFF. Written as DNA, the CDR3 is TGTGCCAGTGCCGACTTAGCGGGAGGGCCTCAGGGTGAGCAGTTCTTC.